Each of the 7 T cell receptor beta chains below was sequenced from the same sample in a study of blood T cell repertoires in COVID-19. Profiled with immunoSEQ multiplex PCR; TCRdb holds only in-frame clones, not every one. The top ten clones hold approximately 5.5% of a sample with about 81,000 clones, approximately 92% of them seen once. Sequencing was carried out using peripheral blood. The source of these receptors is a woman of 80 years or more with active COVID-19.

V is TRBV19 and J is TRBJ2-3; 10 bases line up with TRBD2. The CDR3 extends over 17 amino acids. Trimming took 8 bases from V and 0 from J; bases not matched to a gene: 11. The germline V gene encodes CDR1 LNHDA and CDR2 SQIVND (reference sequence). The CDR3 DNA reads TGTGCCAGTTCGGCCAGCGGGAGGGCCGGGAGCACAGATACGCAGTATTTT. Protein product: CASSASGRAGSTDTQYF.

The chain combines TRBV29-1 with TRBJ1-1, with 7 bases matching TRBD1. The CDR3 length is 12 residues. V was pared by 6 bases and J by 0 bases, with 1 base of the junction left unmatched. CDR1 and CDR2 (germline): SQVTM, ANQGSEA. CDR3 loop: CSVGQMNTEAFF. As DNA, the CDR3 is TGCAGCGTGGGACAGATGAACACTGAAGCTTTCTTT.

The chain carries TRBV20-1 and TRBJ2-7; the match to TRBD2 covers 15 bases. V lost 3 bases, J lost 5 bases, and 11 bases stayed unmatched. Germline CDR1 DFQATT, CDR2 SNEGSKA (reference sequence). This CDR3 region has 17 residues. The CDR3 DNA reads TGCAGTGCTAGTGTCCCTCCGGGACTAGCGGGAGGCAACGAGCAGTACTTC. As protein: CSASVPPGLAGGNEQYF.

The CDR3 nucleotides read TGTGCCAGCAGCCAAAATCTAGCGGGAGTCCTCGGGGAGCTGTTTTTT. This encodes CASSQNLAGVLGELFF. The chain is built from TRBV3-1 (or the pseudogene TRBV3-2) and TRBJ2-2; 10 bases are a match to TRBD2. Germline loops: CDR1 LGHDT, CDR2 YNNKEL (reference sequence). The CDR3 runs to 16 residues. Trimming removed 2 bases from V and 7 bases from J; junction bases left unmatched: 7.

V is TRBV7-3 and J is TRBJ2-2; D is possibly TRBD2 (5 bases). Deletions cut 6 bases from V and 7 bases from J, with 18 bases between. The CDR3 extends over 15 amino acids. Per germline, CDR1 SGHTA and CDR2 FQGTGA. The CDR3 DNA sequence: TGTGCCAGCAGTGCATCCGGTTCTCGGGGCGGGGAGCTGTTTTTT. Translated, it gives CASSASGSRGGELFF.

The V gene is TRBV27, the J gene TRBJ1-2; D remains unclear. Trimming left V 5 bases short and J 0 bases short, with 19 bases between. The CDR3 consists of 17 residues. Germline V gene data show CDR1 as MNHEY and CDR2 as SMNVEV (reference sequence). This CDR3 is CASSPHDGRRANYGYTF. CDR3 bases: TGTGCCAGCAGTCCTCATGATGGCAGGAGGGCTAACTATGGCTACACCTTC.

V is TRBV21-1 and J is TRBJ2-1; the table's D call, TRBD2, was not checked against the DNA. TRBV21-1 is given as a pseudogene. This CDR3 region has 16 residues. For the CDR3, the DNA is TGTGCCAGCAGCCCTCGACAGACTAGCTCCTACAATGAGCAGTTCTTC. Protein product: CASSPRQTSSYNEQFF.